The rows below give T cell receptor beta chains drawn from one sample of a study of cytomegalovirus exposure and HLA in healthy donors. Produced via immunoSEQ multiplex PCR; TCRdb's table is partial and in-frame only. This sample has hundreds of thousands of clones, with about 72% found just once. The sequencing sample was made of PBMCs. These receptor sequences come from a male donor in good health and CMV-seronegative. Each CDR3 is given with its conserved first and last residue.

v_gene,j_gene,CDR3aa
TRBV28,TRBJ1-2,CASSWTGGNYGYTF
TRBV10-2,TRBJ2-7,CASSESGGPNEQYF
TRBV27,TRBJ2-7,CASSLTGGYEQYF
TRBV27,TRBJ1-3,CASSLAGIGNTIYF
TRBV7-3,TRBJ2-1,CASSLRGNNEQFF
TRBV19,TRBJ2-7,CASSVDGRFSEQYF
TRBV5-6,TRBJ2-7,CASSLGLAQSGEQYF
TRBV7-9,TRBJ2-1,CSSSSLTSGKPNEQFF
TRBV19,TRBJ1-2,CASSVWQGYGYTF
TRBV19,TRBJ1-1,CARSFPTQVFMNTEAFF
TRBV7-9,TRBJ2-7,CASSWGGHSYEQYF
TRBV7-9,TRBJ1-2,CASSRQGSGYTF
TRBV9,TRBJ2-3,CASSVVALAGTDTQYF
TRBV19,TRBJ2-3,CASSTGLAGGTSTDTQYF
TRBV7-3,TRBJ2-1,CASSSTGDDEQFF
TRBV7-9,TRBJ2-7,CASSGDSLMNEQYF
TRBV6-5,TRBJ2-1,CASSYLQGKGNEQFF
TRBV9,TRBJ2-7,CASSLGQGLSYEQYF
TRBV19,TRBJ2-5,CASRRGPPEETQYF
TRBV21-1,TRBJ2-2,CASSKGAGTNTGELFF
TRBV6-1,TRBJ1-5,CASRHHSSEYQPQHF
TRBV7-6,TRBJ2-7,CASSLAGAALPPYEQYF
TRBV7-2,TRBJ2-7,CASSPGLAGGGEQYF
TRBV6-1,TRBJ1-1,CASRESDSMNTEAFF
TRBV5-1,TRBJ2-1,CASSLGQGTFREQFF
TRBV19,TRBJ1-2,CASSLALRANYGYTF
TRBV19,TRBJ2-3,CASSTSGLAGDTQYF
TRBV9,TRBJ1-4,CASSVVGGEKLFF